This T cell receptor beta chain stems from a study of PD-1 blockade in classical Hodgkin lymphoma. Study-level results: As was reported, newly diagnosed patients showed lower baseline TCR diversity than healthy donors did. It was CD4+ TCR diversity, not CD8+, that rose significantly by C4D1.

Note on this clone: No antigen is known for it.

The length of the CDR3 is 16 residues. The V end was cut by 0 bases, the J end by 1 base, with 16 bases between. Germline CDR1 is GTSNPN and CDR2 is SVGIG (reference sequence). Generated by immunoSEQ multiplex PCR, the TCRdb table keeps only in-frame clones and is missing some. Of just under 65,000 clones in the sample, about 90% were seen once. Time point specified: cycle 4 day 1 (C4D1), after more than five weeks of nivolumab. Each of the patients experienced relapse following autologous stem cell transplantation, and their brentuximab vedotin exposure differed. The V gene is TRBV30, the J gene TRBJ2-7, with D perhaps matching TRBD2 (6 bases). This sample comprised peripheral blood mononuclear cells (PBMCs), obtained before the fourth cycle of nivolumab. The TCR originated in a human donor with classical Hodgkin lymphoma. The CDR3 loop reads CAWSVTGRGVSYEQYF. As DNA, the CDR3 is TGTGCCTGGAGTGTAACCGGTCGCGGGGTTTCCTACGAGCAGTACTTC.